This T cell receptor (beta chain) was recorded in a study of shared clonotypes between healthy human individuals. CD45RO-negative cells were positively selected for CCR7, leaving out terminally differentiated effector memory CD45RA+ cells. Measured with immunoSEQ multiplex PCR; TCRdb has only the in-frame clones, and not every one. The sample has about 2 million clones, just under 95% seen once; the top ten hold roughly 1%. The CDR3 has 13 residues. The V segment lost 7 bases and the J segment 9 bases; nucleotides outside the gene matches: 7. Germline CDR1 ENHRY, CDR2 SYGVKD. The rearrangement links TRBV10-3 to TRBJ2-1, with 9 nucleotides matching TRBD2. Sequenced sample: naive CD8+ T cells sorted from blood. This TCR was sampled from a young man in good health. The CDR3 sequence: CAINAGGPSEQFF. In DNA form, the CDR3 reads TGTGCCATCAATGCGGGAGGGCCCAGTGAGCAGTTCTTC.